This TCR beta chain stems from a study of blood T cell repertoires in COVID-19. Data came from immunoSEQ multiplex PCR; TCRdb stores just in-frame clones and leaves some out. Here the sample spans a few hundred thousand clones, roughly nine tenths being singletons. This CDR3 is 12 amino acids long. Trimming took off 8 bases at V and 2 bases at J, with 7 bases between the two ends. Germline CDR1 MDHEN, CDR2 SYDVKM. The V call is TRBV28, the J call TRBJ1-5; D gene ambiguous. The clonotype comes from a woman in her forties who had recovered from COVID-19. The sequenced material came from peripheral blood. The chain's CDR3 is CASYRGNQPQHF. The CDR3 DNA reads TGTGCCAGCTACCGAGGCAATCAGCCCCAGCATTTT.